Sequencing of this TCR beta chain was carried out in a study of blood T cell repertoires in COVID-19 (dated by TCRdb to the early 2020s). With respect to the entire study: Samples from collaborators originated in the United States, Italy and Spain and spanned both the acute and convalescent phases of COVID-19. A de-identified subject ID, COVID-19 status, age in years and sex were almost always included in the sample metadata. The samples were drawn from two sources: the first 160 participants of the ongoing ImmuneRACE study, and 1,000 to 1,500 subjects contributed by 6 global collaborators. The prospective study material was composed of cDNA or gDNA derived from T cells, B-cell-depleted T cells, or PBMCs. Subjects who had been exposed to COVID-19, were actively infected with it, or had recovered from it provided the deeply sampled blood TCRbeta repertoires that made up the dataset. HLA class I and class II types, where available, came from metadata supplied by the sample provider rather than from assay-based typing. The repertoires were made available in a free public database intended to serve as a resource for research on the immune response to SARS-CoV-2.

Comment on this clone: Its recognized antigen is unknown. Base qualities were left out, and no much larger clone turns up one base away.

The study at large found these results: How much clinical and demographic metadata was included differed by source and by participant, and the metadata was provided uncurated.

Each collaborating institution followed its own protocols to collect whole blood in K2EDTA tubes. For TCRbeta analysis, collaborators shipped samples in one of three forms: frozen whole blood, isolated PBMCs, or DNA extracted from either of those sample types. The immunoSEQ Assay, a bias-controlled multiplex PCR, was used to amplify TCRbeta CDR3 regions from genomic DNA. The paper's processing steps were these. Within the assay, amplification of reference gene primers was used to estimate how many nucleated cells each sample contained. To quantify the absolute abundance of each unique TCRbeta CDR3 rearrangement, sequence reads were collapsed and filtered. For each sample, productive Simpson clonality was calculated as the square root of Simpson's diversity index over productive rearrangements. TCRdb provides this immuneACCESS table in a form limited to in-frame rearrangements. Some clones are lacking; in checked studies, under half of them reflect an unresolved V gene, and why the rest are absent is not known. The V and J calls and the clone size are those of that table, but D and trimming were determined from the DNA. The sample has about 97,000 clones on record, roughly 87% of them singletons. The top ten constitute 2% of the sample.

Source material: peripheral blood. The clonotype originates from a middle-aged man with active COVID-19.

CDR3 sequence: CASTTVLNTEAFF. The sequenced DNA is TGTGCCAGTACGACAGTGCTGAACACTGAAGCTTTCTTT. This chain joins TRBV25-1 to TRBJ1-1; TRBD1 might be the D gene, on 5 matching bases. From the germline V gene, CDR1 is MGHDK and CDR2 is SYGVNS. The CDR3 runs 13 amino acids, cysteine and phenylalanine included. Only the CDR3 portion is preserved as DNA: 39 bases, with reading frame beginning at the first base. Between the V and J ends, shortened by 9 bases and 0 bases respectively, the junction contains 11 bases. The reference TRBV25-1 and TRBJ1-1 proteins fill in what lies around the CDR3, so the full variable domain reads EADIYQTPRYLVIGTGKKITLECSQTMGHDKMYWYQQDPGMELHLIHYSYGVNSTEKGDLSSESTVSRIRTEHFPLTLESARPSHTSQYLCASTTVLNTEAFFGQGTRLTVV.